Described below is a single T cell receptor beta chain sequence and its context. What it binds is not known. A read error may explain this, as a much larger clone is one base away. CDR3 length equals 12 residues. V was shortened by 3 bases and J by 0 bases, with 3 bases between the two germline ends. Germline V gene lookup returns CDR1 DFQATT and CDR2 SNEGSKA (reference sequence). It was with a sample-barcoded 5' primer and a J-beta primer mix that a second PCR of about 6 to 12 cycles was run. TCRdb reprocessed the 5' RACE reads with MiXCR, giving one entry per CDR3 protein. This sample carries 850,000 to 950,000 distinct CDR3 sequences, around 26% of them seen once, and the ten largest clones take approximately 15%. The sample belongs to a study of blood T cells in healthy people across ages. Points from the study as a whole: TCR beta diversity tracked closely with naive T cell percentage.

The chain couples TRBV20-1 to TRBJ2-1; no reliable D call. Sequenced sample: blood. This sequence was found in a woman aged 80 or over in good health. CDR3 protein: CSASPSYNEQFF. CDR3 sequence (DNA): TGCAGTGCTAGCCCCTCCTACAATGAGCAGTTCTTC.